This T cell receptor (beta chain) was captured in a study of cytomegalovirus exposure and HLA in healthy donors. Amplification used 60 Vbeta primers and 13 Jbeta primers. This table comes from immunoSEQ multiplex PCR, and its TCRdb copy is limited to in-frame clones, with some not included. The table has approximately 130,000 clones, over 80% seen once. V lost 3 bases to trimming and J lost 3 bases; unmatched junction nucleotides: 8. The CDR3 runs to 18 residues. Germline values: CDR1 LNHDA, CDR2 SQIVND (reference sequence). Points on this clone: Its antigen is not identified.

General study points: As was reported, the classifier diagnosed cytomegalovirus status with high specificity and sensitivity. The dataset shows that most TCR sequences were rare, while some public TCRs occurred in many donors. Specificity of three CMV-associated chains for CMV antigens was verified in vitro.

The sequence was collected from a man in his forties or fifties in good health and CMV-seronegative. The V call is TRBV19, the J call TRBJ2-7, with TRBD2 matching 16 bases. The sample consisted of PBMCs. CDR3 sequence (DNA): TGTGCCAGTAGTATCGGGACTAGCGGGAGGGCCGAAGTCTACGAGCAGTACTTC. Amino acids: CASSIGTSGRAEVYEQYF.